The T cell receptor (beta chain) described here comes from a study of cytomegalovirus exposure and HLA in healthy donors. Study context: The 100 million to 120 million unique TCR beta sequences, from about 190 million T cells, were found by an earlier analysis. The study's findings and limits: A classifier reportedly called cytomegalovirus status with high sensitivity and specificity. A later analysis reportedly identified an Asian-associated ancestry cluster as carrying fewer N-insertions than the roughly 670-donor mean.

On this clone itself: Its antigen is undetermined.

Germline CDR1 MNHNS, CDR2 SASEGT. This CDR3 contains 14 residues. V was cut by 0 bases and J by 6 bases, with 11 bases left in between. The PCR made use of 60 Vbeta and 13 Jbeta primers. Per the original methods: Approximately 11 million shared chains were among approximately 80 million unique TCR beta chains counted in a later analysis. Profiled with immunoSEQ multiplex PCR; TCRdb holds only in-frame clones, not every one. The V and J calls and the clone size are those of that table, but D and trimming were determined from the DNA. The top ten hold roughly 5% of the sample, which has around 150,000 clones, under 90% seen once.

This TCR was sampled from a man younger than 45 in good health and CMV-seronegative. Sequenced input: PBMCs. This chain uses TRBV6-1 with TRBJ1-1, with a tentative D call TRBD1 (5 bases). The CDR3 nucleotides are TGTGCCAGCAGTGAAGCAGGGGCTGCCGCTGAAGCTTTCTTT. Translating gives CASSEAGAAAEAFF.